This TCR beta chain emerged from a study of blood T cell repertoires in COVID-19. This CDR3 is 15 amino acids long. V lost 7 bases and J lost 7, with 23 bases in between. The V gene's germline CDR1 is SQVTM and CDR2 ANQGSEA. Produced via immunoSEQ multiplex PCR; TCRdb's table is partial and in-frame only. The sample has some 65,000 clones, 93% seen once; the top ten hold 2.9%. The sequenced sample was peripheral blood. V usage is TRBV29-1 and J usage is TRBJ2-1; tentative D call: TRBD2 (7 bases). The clonotype comes from a man in his 70s with active COVID-19. The CDR3 DNA is TGCAGCGCCCCCATTTGGGGGGGCGGTGGGAATGAGCAGTTCTTC. It specifies CSAPIWGGGGNEQFF.